This TCR beta chain derives from a study of shared clonotypes between healthy human individuals. Clones were sequenced by immunoSEQ multiplex PCR, and TCRdb holds only the in-frame ones, with some missing. Among 450,000 or so clones listed, around 77% were seen once. The specimen was PBMCs. The TCR was taken from a middle-aged woman in good health. Some clones in this sample may be carry-over from other donors' samples.

CDR3 DNA: TGCAGCGTTGAAGAGACCGGAAACACCATATATTTT. Translated: CSVEETGNTIYF. The chain joins TRBV29-1 to TRBJ1-3, with D hard to call. Trimming removed 0 bases at V and 4 bases at J, with 4 bases between. This CDR3 is built from 12 residues. The germline CDR1 and CDR2 sequences are SQVTM and ANQGSEA.